These T cell receptor beta chains were read from a single sample in a study of T cell clones after liver transplantation. Some clones are missing from TCRdb's copy, which holds only in-frame ones; the method was immunoSEQ multiplex PCR. The data show roughly 80,000 clones, nearly 85% seen once. The sequencing used CD4+ T cells from blood, collected 46 months after liver transplant. The receptor source for this set is a human patient who received a liver transplant. Some of the T cells might come from the graft donor. Each CDR3 is given with its conserved first and last residue. Rows may omit the clone size; those that give it use once, few, many or a size class.

v_call: TRBV27; j_call: TRBJ2-6; clone_size: -; cdr3_aa: CASSSNPRRSGANVLTF
v_call: TRBV2; j_call: TRBJ2-7; clone_size: -; cdr3_aa: CASCSGRNNYEQYF
v_call: TRBV29-1; j_call: TRBJ2-7; clone_size: -; cdr3_aa: CSARDYPSGQYF
v_call: TRBV28; j_call: TRBJ2-5; clone_size: few; cdr3_aa: CASSLRGGQETQYF
v_call: TRBV27; j_call: TRBJ1-1; clone_size: -; cdr3_aa: CASSSGTVLLNTEAFF
v_call: TRBV6-1; j_call: TRBJ1-2; clone_size: -; cdr3_aa: CASTRGWANYGYTF
v_call: TRBV28; j_call: TRBJ1-2; clone_size: -; cdr3_aa: CASSLETGTNYGYTF
v_call: TRBV7-3; j_call: TRBJ2-7; clone_size: -; cdr3_aa: CASSSGTTGEQYF
v_call: TRBV5-1; j_call: TRBJ2-1; clone_size: -; cdr3_aa: CASSSPTSGGYNEQFF
v_call: TRBV14; j_call: TRBJ1-2; clone_size: few; cdr3_aa: CASSHGPTYGYTF
v_call: TRBV2; j_call: TRBJ2-5; clone_size: -; cdr3_aa: CASSKDREFETQYF
v_call: TRBV28; j_call: TRBJ2-7; clone_size: -; cdr3_aa: CASRRDREYEQYF
v_call: TRBV9; j_call: TRBJ2-1; clone_size: -; cdr3_aa: CASSSRVSGGEQFF
v_call: TRBV4-3; j_call: TRBJ1-1; clone_size: -; cdr3_aa: CASSQVTGIAFF
v_call: TRBV7-8; j_call: TRBJ1-5; clone_size: -; cdr3_aa: CASSFGNQPQHF
v_call: TRBV2; j_call: TRBJ1-1; clone_size: -; cdr3_aa: CASSDTGKDTEAFF
v_call: TRBV9; j_call: TRBJ1-3; clone_size: -; cdr3_aa: CASSSSRGPLHSGNTIYF
v_call: TRBV5-1; j_call: TRBJ2-6; clone_size: -; cdr3_aa: CASSLERVGANVLTF
v_call: TRBV6-1; j_call: TRBJ1-5; clone_size: once; cdr3_aa: CASSDEGQGGQPQHF
v_call: TRBV4-1; j_call: TRBJ2-1; clone_size: few; cdr3_aa: CASSRGLAGGSSYNEQFF
v_call: TRBV5-1; j_call: TRBJ2-2; clone_size: -; cdr3_aa: CASSLYTSGRGAGELFF
v_call: TRBV27; j_call: TRBJ2-1; clone_size: -; cdr3_aa: CASSFESPSYNEQFF